This T cell receptor beta chain was retrieved from a study of T cell repertoires in cytomegalovirus infection. Across the whole study: Indicated by public TCR beta signatures were CMV infection and matching HLA type. Study conclusions and caveats: HLA-C-restricted CMV-specific TCR beta clonotypes prevailed in the ex vivo response. Frequencies of public TCR beta families were cumulated, and this identified carriers of CMV plus the relevant HLA.

From the reads, TCRdb called clonotypes with MiXCR, one entry per CDR3 protein. The sample has roughly 250,000 distinct CDR3 sequences, roughly 23% seen once; the top ten hold 15% to 20%. On this clonotype: The antigen remains unidentified.

The CDR3 runs 15 residues. V was clipped by 2 bases and J by 4 bases, with 13 bases between them. Germline lookup yields CDR1 SGHDN and CDR2 FVKESK. The sequence derives from a human donor in good health (CMV status not recorded). Some clones in this sample may be carry-over from other donors' samples. The sample was CD8+ T cells from PBMCs. V usage is TRBV14 and J usage is TRBJ2-3; perhaps TRBD2 as D (5 bases). The CDR3 protein is CASSQRSGSSDTQYF. Here the CDR3 DNA reads TGTGCCAGCAGCCAAAGATCGGGGAGTTCAGATACGCAGTATTTT.